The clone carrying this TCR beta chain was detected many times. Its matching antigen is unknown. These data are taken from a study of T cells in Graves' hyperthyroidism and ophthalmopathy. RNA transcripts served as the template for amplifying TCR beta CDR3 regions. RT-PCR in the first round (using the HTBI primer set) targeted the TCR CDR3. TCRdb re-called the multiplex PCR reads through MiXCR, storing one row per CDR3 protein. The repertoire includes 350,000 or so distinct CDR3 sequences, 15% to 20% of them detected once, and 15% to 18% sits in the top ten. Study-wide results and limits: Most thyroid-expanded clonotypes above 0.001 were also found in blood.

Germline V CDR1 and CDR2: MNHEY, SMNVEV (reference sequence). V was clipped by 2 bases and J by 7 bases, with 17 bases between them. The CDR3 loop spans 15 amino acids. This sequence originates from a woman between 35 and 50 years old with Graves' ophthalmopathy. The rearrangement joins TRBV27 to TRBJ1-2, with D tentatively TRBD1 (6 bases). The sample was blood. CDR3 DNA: TGTGCCAGCAGTTTAAAAGGCGGGGGCGCTTCTGGCTACACCTTC. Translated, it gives CASSLKGGGASGYTF.